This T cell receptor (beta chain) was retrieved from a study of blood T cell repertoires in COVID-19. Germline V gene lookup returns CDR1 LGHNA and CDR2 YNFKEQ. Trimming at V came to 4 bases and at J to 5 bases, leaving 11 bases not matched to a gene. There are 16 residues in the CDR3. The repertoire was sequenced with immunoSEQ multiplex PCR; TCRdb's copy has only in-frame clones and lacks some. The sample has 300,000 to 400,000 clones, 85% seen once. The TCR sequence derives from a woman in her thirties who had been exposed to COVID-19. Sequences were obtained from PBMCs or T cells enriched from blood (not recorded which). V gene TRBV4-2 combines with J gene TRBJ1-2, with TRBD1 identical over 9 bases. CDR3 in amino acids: CASSPRGQGGTYGYTF. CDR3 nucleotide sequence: TGTGCCAGCAGCCCACGGGGACAGGGCGGAACTTATGGCTACACCTTC.